This entry is about one T cell receptor beta chain. This CDR3 is built from 15 residues. V dropped 5 bases and J dropped 0; count of bases not matched to a gene: 8. The germline CDR1 and CDR2 sequences are SGHRS and YFSETQ. This sample was taken from a study of blood T cell repertoires in COVID-19. Participant age was about 18 to 100 years, and participants resided in about two dozen US areas. Participant-reported clinical history was the basis for cohort assignment. Using immunoSEQ multiplex PCR, the repertoire was profiled, and TCRdb retains in-frame clones only, with some absent. The sample yields about 140,000 clones, about 87% seen once.

The rearrangement joins TRBV5-1 to TRBJ2-7; 7 bases map to TRBD2. The origin of this receptor is a man aged 55 to 69 who had recovered from COVID-19. Sample: PBMCs or T cells enriched from blood (not recorded which). The CDR3 coding sequence is TGCGCCAGCAGTGATAGAGCGGGGAACTCCTACGAGCAGTACTTC. Protein: CASSDRAGNSYEQYF.